The source of this TCR beta chain is a study of Tregs in tolerant kidney transplant recipients. Whole-study findings and limits: Validation in larger populations is needed because few patients were studied. In tolerant patients, donor-specific Tregs outgrew total Tregs, suggesting antigen-driven expansion. For some patients, primers changed over time, blocking nucleotide-level comparison.

The nonmyeloablative bone marrow transplants came from related graft donors, with transient mixed chimerism. CD4+CD25+CD127- Tregs, CD4+CD25- non-Tregs, CD4 and CD8 cells were sorted. Using immunoSEQ multiplex PCR, the repertoire was profiled, and TCRdb retains in-frame clones only, with some absent. The table lists roughly 80,000 clones, roughly 91% of them singletons. A note on this clone: Its antigen is not known.

Material: CD4+ T cells from blood (PBMCs), obtained 24 months after the transplant. The clonotype originates from a human patient who received a combined kidney and bone marrow transplant. Some T cells may be graft donor cells.

CDR3: CASSRPKTGAPEQYF. The CDR3 region has the DNA TGTGCCAGCAGTCGCCCGAAGACAGGGGCCCCGGAGCAGTACTTC. V usage is TRBV5-6 and J usage is TRBJ2-7, with 8 bases fitting TRBD1. CDR3 size: 15 residues. Trimming at V came to 5 bases and at J to 7 bases, leaving 14 bases not matched to a gene. The germline CDR1 and CDR2 sequences are SGHDT and YYEEEE.